These T cell receptor beta chains were read from a single sample in a study of OX40 agonist ivuxolimab in advanced cancers. Clones were read by immunoSEQ multiplex PCR, and TCRdb kept only the in-frame ones, dropping some. The table has over 65,000 clones, roughly four fifths seen once; the top ten hold around 0.44%. Specimen: CD4+ or CD8+ T cells sorted from blood, collected in a trial of the OX40 agonist ivuxolimab. The source of these receptors is an adult with an advanced solid tumor such as melanoma, head and neck, liver or kidney cancer. Both conserved end residues are part of each CDR3. A D gene is named only where the DNA matches it firmly. Only some rows state a clone size, as once, few, many or a class for expanded clones.

J gene: TRBJ2-1
D gene: NA
V gene: TRBV11-2
clone size: once
CDR3 protein: CASSLVGSYNEQFF
CDR3 DNA: TGTGCCAGCAGCTTAGTTGGCAGCTACAATGAGCAGTTCTTC

J gene: TRBJ2-2
D gene: NA
V gene: TRBV5-1
clone size: NA
CDR3 protein: CASSFEYTGELFF
CDR3 DNA: TGCGCCAGCAGCTTTGAGTACACCGGGGAGCTGTTTTTT

J gene: TRBJ2-7
D gene: NA
V gene: TRBV20-1
clone size: once
CDR3 protein: CSSLTNYEQYF
CDR3 DNA: TGCAGTTCCCTGACCAACTACGAGCAGTACTTC

J gene: TRBJ1-1
D gene: NA
V gene: TRBV9
clone size: NA
CDR3 protein: CASSLEGGTEAFF
CDR3 DNA: TGTGCCAGCAGCCTAGAGGGGGGCACTGAAGCTTTCTTT

J gene: TRBJ2-3
D gene: NA
V gene: TRBV7-2
clone size: NA
CDR3 protein: CASSFIVLSRTHTDTQYF
CDR3 DNA: TGTGCCAGCAGCTTTATTGTATTGTCCCGGACACACACAGATACGCAGTATTTT

J gene: TRBJ2-7
D gene: NA
V gene: TRBV7-3
clone size: NA
CDR3 protein: CASSPNGRPLVEQYF
CDR3 DNA: TGTGCCAGCAGCCCCAACGGGCGGCCTCTGGTCGAGCAGTACTTC

J gene: TRBJ2-3
D gene: TRBD2
V gene: TRBV6-6
clone size: NA
CDR3 protein: CASSYRNGRATDTQYF
CDR3 DNA: TGTGCCAGCAGTTACCGGAACGGGAGGGCCACAGATACGCAGTATTTT

J gene: TRBJ2-7
D gene: TRBD1
V gene: TRBV6-1
clone size: NA
CDR3 protein: CASSGTGTSYEQYF
CDR3 DNA: TGTGCCAGCAGTGGGACAGGGACCAGCTACGAGCAGTACTTC

J gene: TRBJ2-7
D gene: NA
V gene: TRBV18
clone size: few
CDR3 protein: CASSPPYSSYEQYF
CDR3 DNA: TGTGCCAGCTCACCACCATACAGCTCCTACGAGCAGTACTTC

J gene: TRBJ1-3
D gene: NA
V gene: TRBV5-4
clone size: NA
CDR3 protein: CASSLTGNIGLGNTIYF
CDR3 DNA: TGTGCCAGCAGCTTGACTGGCAATATCGGTCTCGGAAACACCATATATTTT

J gene: TRBJ1-5
D gene: NA
V gene: TRBV11-2
clone size: NA
CDR3 protein: CASSLTPLDQPQHF
CDR3 DNA: TGTGCCAGCAGCTTAACCCCTCTAGATCAGCCCCAGCATTTT

J gene: TRBJ2-1
D gene: TRBD2
V gene: TRBV6-6
clone size: NA
CDR3 protein: CASSYGGSAYNEQFF
CDR3 DNA: TGTGCCAGCAGTTATGGCGGGAGCGCCTACAATGAGCAGTTCTTC

J gene: TRBJ2-1
D gene: NA
V gene: TRBV6-5
clone size: NA
CDR3 protein: CASSYSMWTYQFF
CDR3 DNA: TGTGCCAGCAGTTACTCTATGTGGACGTACCAGTTCTTC

J gene: TRBJ2-5
D gene: NA
V gene: TRBV20-1
clone size: NA
CDR3 protein: CSAQRQETQYF
CDR3 DNA: TGCAGTGCTCAGCGGCAAGAGACCCAGTACTTC

J gene: TRBJ1-1
D gene: NA
V gene: TRBV7-8
clone size: NA
CDR3 protein: CASSARNRNTEAFF
CDR3 DNA: TGTGCCAGCAGCGCCAGAAACCGGAACACTGAAGCTTTCTTT

J gene: TRBJ1-1
D gene: NA
V gene: TRBV19
clone size: NA
CDR3 protein: CASRGNTEAFF
CDR3 DNA: TGTGCCAGTAGGGGAAACACTGAAGCTTTCTTT

J gene: TRBJ2-1
D gene: NA
V gene: TRBV10-3
clone size: NA
CDR3 protein: CAISANGQMIDNEQFF
CDR3 DNA: TGTGCCATCAGTGCCAACGGACAGATGATCGACAATGAGCAGTTCTTC

J gene: TRBJ2-1
D gene: TRBD2
V gene: TRBV7-2
clone size: NA
CDR3 protein: CASSGTSGLYSYNEQFF
CDR3 DNA: TGTGCCAGCAGTGGGACTAGCGGCCTCTACTCCTACAATGAGCAGTTCTTC

J gene: TRBJ2-7
D gene: TRBD2
V gene: TRBV6-5
clone size: once
CDR3 protein: CASSALAGFSYEQYF
CDR3 DNA: TGTGCCAGCAGCGCACTAGCGGGGTTCTCCTACGAGCAGTACTTC

J gene: TRBJ2-1
D gene: NA
V gene: TRBV29-1
clone size: NA
CDR3 protein: CSLSRKGINEQFF
CDR3 DNA: TGCAGCCTCTCCCGGAAGGGGATCAATGAGCAGTTCTTC

J gene: TRBJ2-5
D gene: TRBD2
V gene: TRBV11-2
clone size: NA
CDR3 protein: CASSYEAGAGKTQYF
CDR3 DNA: TGTGCCAGCAGCTACGAAGCGGGAGCTGGAAAGACCCAGTACTTC

J gene: TRBJ2-3
D gene: NA
V gene: TRBV9
clone size: NA
CDR3 protein: CASSPLWERSTDTQYF
CDR3 DNA: TGTGCCAGCAGCCCTCTGTGGGAGCGAAGCACAGATACGCAGTATTTT

J gene: TRBJ2-2
D gene: TRBD2
V gene: TRBV29-1
clone size: NA
CDR3 protein: CSVARGGVNTGELFF
CDR3 DNA: TGCAGCGTTGCCCGGGGGGGCGTGAACACCGGGGAGCTGTTTTTT

J gene: TRBJ2-2
D gene: TRBD1
V gene: TRBV5-1
clone size: NA
CDR3 protein: CASSPPGGTGELFF
CDR3 DNA: TGCGCCAGCAGCCCACCAGGGGGAACCGGGGAGCTGTTTTTT

J gene: TRBJ1-2
D gene: NA
V gene: TRBV5-1
clone size: NA
CDR3 protein: CASSVDGAFGYTF
CDR3 DNA: TGCGCCAGCAGCGTGGACGGAGCGTTTGGCTACACCTTC

J gene: TRBJ2-1
D gene: NA
V gene: TRBV30
clone size: NA
CDR3 protein: CAWSGAGANEQFF
CDR3 DNA: TGTGCCTGGAGTGGGGCGGGCGCCAATGAGCAGTTCTTC

J gene: TRBJ2-1
D gene: TRBD2
V gene: TRBV27
clone size: NA
CDR3 protein: CASSLYYSGRSYNEQFF
CDR3 DNA: TGTGCCAGCAGTTTATACTATAGCGGGAGGTCCTACAATGAGCAGTTCTTC

J gene: TRBJ1-6
D gene: NA
V gene: TRBV2
clone size: NA
CDR3 protein: CASSETPRNSPLHF
CDR3 DNA: TGTGCCAGCAGTGAGACACCAAGAAATTCACCCCTCCACTTT

J gene: TRBJ2-5
D gene: TRBD2
V gene: TRBV11-2
clone size: NA
CDR3 protein: CASTLAGGPLETQYF
CDR3 DNA: TGTGCCAGCACCCTAGCGGGGGGGCCTTTGGAGACCCAGTACTTC

J gene: TRBJ1-1
D gene: NA
V gene: TRBV27
clone size: NA
CDR3 protein: CASTPRSSLPAFF
CDR3 DNA: TGTGCCAGCACCCCCCGATCCTCTTTACCAGCTTTCTTT

J gene: TRBJ1-1
D gene: NA
V gene: TRBV28
clone size: NA
CDR3 protein: CASSLGGFTEAFF
CDR3 DNA: TGTGCCAGCAGTTTGGGGGGATTCACTGAAGCTTTCTTT

J gene: TRBJ2-7
D gene: NA
V gene: TRBV5-4
clone size: NA
CDR3 protein: CASSPDNSYEQYF
CDR3 DNA: TGTGCCAGCAGCCCGGACAACTCCTACGAGCAGTACTTC

J gene: TRBJ2-1
D gene: NA
V gene: TRBV7-9
clone size: NA
CDR3 protein: CASSLIDEQFF
CDR3 DNA: TGTGCCAGCAGCTTAATCGATGAGCAGTTCTTC

J gene: TRBJ1-4
D gene: NA
V gene: TRBV5-6
clone size: NA
CDR3 protein: CASSLVDEKLFF
CDR3 DNA: TGTGCCAGCAGCTTGGTGGATGAAAAACTGTTTTTT